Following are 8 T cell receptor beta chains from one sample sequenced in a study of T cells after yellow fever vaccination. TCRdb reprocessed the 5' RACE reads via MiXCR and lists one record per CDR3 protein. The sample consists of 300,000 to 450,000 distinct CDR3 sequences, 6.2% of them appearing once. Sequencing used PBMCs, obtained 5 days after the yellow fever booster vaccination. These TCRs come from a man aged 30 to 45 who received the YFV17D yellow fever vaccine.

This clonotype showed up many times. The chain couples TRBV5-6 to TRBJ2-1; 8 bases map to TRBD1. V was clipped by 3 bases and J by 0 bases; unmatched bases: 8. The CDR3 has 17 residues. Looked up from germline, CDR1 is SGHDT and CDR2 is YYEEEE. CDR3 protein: CASSWTGTASSYNEQFF. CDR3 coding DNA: TGTGCCAGCAGCTGGACAGGGACTGCTAGCTCCTACAATGAGCAGTTCTTC.

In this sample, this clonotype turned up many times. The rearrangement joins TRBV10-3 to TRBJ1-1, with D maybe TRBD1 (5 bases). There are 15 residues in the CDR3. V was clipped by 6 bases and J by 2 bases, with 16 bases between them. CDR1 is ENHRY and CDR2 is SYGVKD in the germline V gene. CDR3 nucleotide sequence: TGTGCCATCAGGGATCCCGGGGCTCATAACACTGAAGCTTTCTTT. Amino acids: CAIRDPGAHNTEAFF.

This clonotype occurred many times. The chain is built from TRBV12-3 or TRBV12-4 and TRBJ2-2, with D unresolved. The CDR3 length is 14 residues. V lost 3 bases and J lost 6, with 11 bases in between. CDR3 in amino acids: CASSLGSNAGELFF. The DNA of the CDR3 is TGTGCCAGCAGTTTGGGTAGCAACGCCGGGGAGCTGTTTTTT.

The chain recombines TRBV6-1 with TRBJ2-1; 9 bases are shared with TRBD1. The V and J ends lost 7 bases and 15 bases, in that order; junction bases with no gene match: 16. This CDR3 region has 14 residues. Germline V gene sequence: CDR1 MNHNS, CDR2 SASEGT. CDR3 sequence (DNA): TGTGCCAGCACCGAAGGGACAGGGTTAATCATTCGGTTCTTC. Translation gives CASTEGTGLIIRFF.

DNA of the CDR3: TGTGCCAGCAGCTTAGAACCACAGGGGGCCCAAGAGACCCAGTACTTC. It codes for CASSLEPQGAQETQYF. V and J are TRBV7-8 and TRBJ2-5; 9 bases map to TRBD1. With V trimmed by 1 base and J by 1 base, 4 bases remained unmatched. CDR1 is SGHVS, CDR2 FQNEAQ, per germline. The CDR3 has 16 amino acids.

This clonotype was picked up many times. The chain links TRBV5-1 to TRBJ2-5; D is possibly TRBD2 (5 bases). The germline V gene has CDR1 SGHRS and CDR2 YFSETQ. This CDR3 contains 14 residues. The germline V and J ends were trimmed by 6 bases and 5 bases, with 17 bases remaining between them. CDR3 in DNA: TGCGCCAGCACGGATCCGGCGGGTTTGGAGACCCAGTACTTC. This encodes CASTDPAGLETQYF.

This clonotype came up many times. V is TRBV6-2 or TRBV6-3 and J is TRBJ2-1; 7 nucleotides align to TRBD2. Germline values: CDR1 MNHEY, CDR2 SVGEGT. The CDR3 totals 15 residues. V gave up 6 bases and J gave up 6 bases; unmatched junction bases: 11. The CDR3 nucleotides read TGTGCCAGCAGCCGATCGCGGGAGAGGGTCAATGAGCAGTTCTTC. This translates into CASSRSRERVNEQFF.

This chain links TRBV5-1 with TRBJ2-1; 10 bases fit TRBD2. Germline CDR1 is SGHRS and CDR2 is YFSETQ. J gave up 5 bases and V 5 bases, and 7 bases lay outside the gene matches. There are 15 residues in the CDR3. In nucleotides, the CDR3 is TGCGCCAGCAGGATGTGGACTAGCGGCCACAATGAGCAGTTCTTC. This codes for CASRMWTSGHNEQFF.